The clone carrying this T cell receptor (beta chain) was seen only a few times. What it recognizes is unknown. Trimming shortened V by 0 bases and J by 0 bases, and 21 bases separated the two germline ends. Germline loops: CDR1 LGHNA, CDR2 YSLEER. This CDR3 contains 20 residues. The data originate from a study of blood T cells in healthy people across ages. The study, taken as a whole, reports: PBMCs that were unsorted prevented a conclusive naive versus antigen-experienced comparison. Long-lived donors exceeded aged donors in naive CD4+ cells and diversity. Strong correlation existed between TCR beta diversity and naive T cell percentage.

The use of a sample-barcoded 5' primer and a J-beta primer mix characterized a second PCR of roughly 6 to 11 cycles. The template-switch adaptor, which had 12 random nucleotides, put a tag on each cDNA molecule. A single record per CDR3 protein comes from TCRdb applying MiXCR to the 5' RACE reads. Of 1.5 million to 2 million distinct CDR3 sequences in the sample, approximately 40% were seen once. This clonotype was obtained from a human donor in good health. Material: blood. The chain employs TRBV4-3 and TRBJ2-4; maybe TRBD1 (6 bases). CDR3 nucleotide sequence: TGCGCCAGCAGCCAAGATTGGGGCAGGGGTGATGAGTTAGCCAAAAACATTCAGTACTTC. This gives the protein CASSQDWGRGDELAKNIQYF.